These T cell receptor beta chains were read from a single sample in a study of cytomegalovirus exposure and HLA in healthy donors. This table comes from immunoSEQ multiplex PCR, and its TCRdb copy is limited to in-frame clones, with some not included. The sample holds under 200,000 clones, about nine tenths seen once. Sequenced material: PBMCs. Receptors originate from a boy between 2 and 10 years old in good health and CMV-seronegative. CDR3s include the opening cysteine and the closing phenylalanine or tryptophan. The D gene is left open where the match is weak. Clone sizes are given selectively: once, few, many, or a class where the clone is expanded.

j_call	d_call	clone_size	v_call	cdr3_aa	cdr3_nt
TRBJ2-7	TRBD1	NA	TRBV7-6	CASSSLTGTGGPYEQYF	TGTGCCAGCAGCTCCTTAACCGGGACAGGGGGGCCCTACGAGCAGTACTTC
TRBJ2-6	NA	few	TRBV7-9	CASSFSQGPSSGANVLTF	TGTGCCAGCAGCTTTTCGCAGGGGCCGAGCTCTGGGGCCAACGTCCTGACTTTC
TRBJ2-3	NA	NA	TRBV7-9	CASSLARGRTDTQYF	TGTGCCAGCAGCTTAGCCAGGGGTCGTACAGATACGCAGTATTTT
TRBJ1-4	NA	few	TRBV6-5	CASSPGSEKLFF	TGTGCCAGCAGCCCGGGATCTGAAAAACTGTTTTTT
TRBJ1-2	TRBD1	once	TRBV28	CASTETGGFYGYTF	TGTGCCAGCACCGAGACAGGGGGGTTCTATGGCTACACCTTC
TRBJ2-7	TRBD1	once	TRBV27	CASRAGTGWILYEQYF	TGTGCCAGCAGAGCGGGGACAGGGTGGATTTTATACGAGCAGTACTTC
TRBJ2-3	TRBD2	NA	TRBV9	CASNIAGETTDTQYF	TGTGCCAGCAACATAGCGGGGGAGACCACAGATACGCAGTATTTT
TRBJ2-1	NA	NA	TRBV7-2	CASSLEGREQFF	TGTGCCAGCAGCTTGGAGGGGCGTGAGCAGTTCTTC
TRBJ2-2	NA	once	TRBV30	CAHGVTGELFF	TGTGCCCACGGGGTGACCGGGGAGCTGTTTTTT
TRBJ1-5	TRBD1	NA	TRBV2	CASTPDRGPPSNQPQHF	TGTGCCAGCACTCCGGACAGGGGGCCGCCAAGCAATCAGCCCCAGCATTTT
TRBJ2-7	NA	NA	TRBV7-2	CASSLGLHYEQYF	TGTGCCAGCAGCTTAGGACTACACTACGAGCAGTACTTC
TRBJ2-3	NA	NA	TRBV10-3	CAIESGSTDTQYF	TGTGCCATCGAGAGCGGCAGCACAGATACGCAGTATTTT
TRBJ2-6	TRBD1	NA	TRBV28	CASSDRAGANVLTF	TGTGCCAGCAGCGACAGGGCTGGGGCCAACGTCCTGACTTTC
TRBJ2-1	TRBD2	few	TRBV28	CASISRRTSRNEQFF	TGTGCCAGCATAAGCCGACGGACTAGTCGGAATGAGCAGTTCTTC
TRBJ2-3	TRBD2	NA	TRBV7-2	CASIQIAGAGDTQYF	TGTGCCAGCATCCAAATTGCGGGAGCAGGGGATACGCAGTATTTT
TRBJ1-5	NA	NA	TRBV10-2	CASSDFEHSNQPQHF	TGCGCCAGCAGTGATTTTGAACATAGCAATCAGCCCCAGCATTTT
TRBJ1-2	TRBD1	NA	TRBV28	CASSPSGQGLFHGYTF	TGTGCCAGCAGTCCCTCGGGACAGGGGCTTTTCCATGGCTACACCTTC
TRBJ2-5	NA	NA	TRBV6-5	CASSSVPGTQYF	TGTGCCAGCAGTTCCGTCCCGGGGACCCAGTACTTC
TRBJ2-3	NA	NA	TRBV7-2	CASSLGRVPTDTQYF	TGTGCCAGCAGCTTAGGTCGAGTTCCCACAGATACGCAGTATTTT
TRBJ1-2	TRBD1	NA	TRBV6-1	CATRTGGHGYTF	TGTGCCACCAGAACAGGGGGCCATGGCTACACCTTC
TRBJ2-1	NA	NA	TRBV7-9	CSSSLVANNEQFF	TGTTCCAGCAGCTTAGTAGCAAACAATGAGCAGTTCTTC
TRBJ2-1	TRBD1	NA	TRBV5-1	CASSWTGAGSNEQFF	TGCGCCAGCAGCTGGACAGGCGCCGGTTCCAATGAGCAGTTCTTC
TRBJ1-1	TRBD1	NA	TRBV19	CASSTQGDTEAFF	TGTGCCAGTAGTACACAGGGGGACACTGAAGCTTTCTTT
TRBJ1-2	TRBD1	NA	TRBV29-1	CSVLPGTGELGYGYTF	TGCAGCGTTCTTCCCGGGACAGGGGAATTGGGCTATGGCTACACCTTC